These 4 T cell receptor beta chains originate from one sample sequenced in a study of post-analysis software for immune sequencing data. Broader study findings: Elevated frequency relative to controls characterized several TRBV segments in patients, TRBV5-6, TRBV5-1 and TRBV20-1 among them.

These TCRs' antigens remain unknown. TCR beta libraries were prepared from cDNA with unique molecular identifiers. TCRdb reanalysed the PCR reads using MiXCR and keeps one entry per CDR3 protein. The table shows hundreds of thousands of distinct CDR3 sequences, with around 47% occurring only once. Sequenced: blood. These receptors all come from a girl aged 5 to 17 with multiple sclerosis.

J is TRBJ1-5 and V is TRBV5-5; TRBD1 might be the D (5 bases). V gave up 4 bases and J gave up 11 bases, with 16 bases separating them. The CDR3 totals 13 residues. The germline CDR1 and CDR2 sequences are SGHKS and YYEKEE (reference sequence). The CDR3 reads CASSLQGRAAQHF. In DNA, the CDR3 is TGTGCCAGCAGCCTTCAAGGCAGGGCGGCCCAGCATTTT.

The rearrangement uses TRBV12-3 or TRBV12-4 and TRBJ2-5; 7 nucleotides agree with TRBD2. V was pared by 10 bases and J by 2 bases, with 7 bases of the junction left unmatched. The CDR3 consists of 13 residues. The CDR3 loop is CAIRTGGQETQYF. Here the CDR3 DNA reads TGTGCCATCCGGACGGGGGGTCAAGAGACCCAGTACTTC.

DNA for the CDR3: TGCGCCAGCAGCTTGGCGGACCTAAATGAGCAGTTCTTC. This translates into CASSLADLNEQFF. V gene TRBV5-1 combines with J gene TRBJ2-1, with unresolved D. The CDR3 covers 13 residues. Trimming shortened V by 0 bases and J by 7 bases, and 8 bases separated the two germline ends. Germline V CDR1 and CDR2: SGHRS, YFSETQ.

The chain recombines TRBV7-2 with TRBJ1-2; D is undetermined. Germline V lookup: CDR1 SGHTA, CDR2 FQGNSA. V was pared by 2 bases and J by 0 bases, with 13 bases between. The CDR3 totals 16 residues. Written as DNA, the CDR3 is TGTGCCAGCAGCTTAAGTAGGCAGACCTCTAACTATGGCTACACCTTC. This encodes CASSLSRQTSNYGYTF.